Listed below are T cell receptor beta chains from one sample, sequenced in a study of blood T cell repertoires in COVID-19. Clones were read by immunoSEQ multiplex PCR, and TCRdb kept only the in-frame ones, dropping some. The table has under 150,000 clones, about 88% seen once. Sequencing was carried out using peripheral blood. These receptors were taken from a woman in her 70s who had recovered from COVID-19. The CDR3 runs from the conserved cysteine through the conserved F or W. The D gene is left open where the match is weak. Only some rows state a clone size, as once, few, many or a class for expanded clones.

D gene | J gene | clone size | V gene | CDR3 DNA | CDR3 protein
. | TRBJ1-5 | . | TRBV21-1 | TGTGCCAGTAAAGAACCAAGGGACAGGGATCTCAATCAGCCCCAGCATTTT | CASKEPRDRDLNQPQHF
. | TRBJ1-1 | . | TRBV27 | TGTGCCAGCAGTTTACGAGGGGGTCGGGTGAACACTGAAGCTTTCTTT | CASSLRGGRVNTEAFF
TRBD2 | TRBJ2-5 | once | TRBV3-1/TRBV3-2 | TGTGCCAGCAGCCTTCGGACTAGCGGAGGGGCAGAGACCCAGTACTTC | CASSLRTSGGAETQYF
TRBD2 | TRBJ2-1 | . | TRBV10-3 | TGTGCCATCAGCAAACTAGCGACCCAAGTAAACAATGAGCAGTTCTTC | CAISKLATQVNNEQFF
. | TRBJ1-1 | . | TRBV18 | TGTGCCAGCTCACGTCAGGGTACGAACACTGAAGCTTTCTTT | CASSRQGTNTEAFF
TRBD1 | TRBJ1-1 | . | TRBV19 | TGTGCCAGTATCAGACAGGGGACGTACACTGAAGCTTTCTTT | CASIRQGTYTEAFF
. | TRBJ2-7 | . | TRBV7-6 | TGTGCCAGCAGCTTAGAGGGGACTTTGGTCCACGAGCAGTACTTC | CASSLEGTLVHEQYF
TRBD2 | TRBJ2-1 | . | TRBV19 | TGTGCCAGTAGCCGCGGAACTAGCGGGTGGAATGAGCAGTTCTTC | CASSRGTSGWNEQFF
TRBD2 | TRBJ2-5 | . | TRBV7-9 | TGTGCCAGCAGCCGCGGGGCAGGCGGGGGAGAGACCCAGTACTTC | CASSRGAGGGETQYF
TRBD1 | TRBJ2-7 | . | TRBV9 | TGTGCCAGCAGCGCCGGGACAGGGGATTTCTACGAGCAGTACTTC | CASSAGTGDFYEQYF
. | TRBJ1-5 | . | TRBV2 | TGTGCCAGCAGTGAAGAAATAGCCTTTCAGCCCCAGCATTTT | CASSEEIAFQPQHF
TRBD2 | TRBJ2-3 | . | TRBV4-3 | TGCGCCAGCAGCCAAGTTCCCCCACTAGCGGACCCCACAGATACGCAGTATTTT | CASSQVPPLADPTDTQYF
. | TRBJ2-6 | . | TRBV5-1 | TGCGCCAGCACCCCGGGTCTCATCTCTGGGGCCAACGTCCTGACTTTC | CASTPGLISGANVLTF
TRBD1 | TRBJ2-1 | . | TRBV5-1 | TGCGCCAGCCGCCCTATGGGACAGGTATACAATGAGCAGTTCTTC | CASRPMGQVYNEQFF
. | TRBJ2-3 | . | TRBV29-1 | TGCAGCGTTGAAATGGGGCTTACCCGCACAGATACGCAGTATTTT | CSVEMGLTRTDTQYF
TRBD1 | TRBJ1-2 | . | TRBV5-1 | TGCGCCAGCAGCTTGAGGACAGGGGATGTCTACACCTTC | CASSLRTGDVYTF
. | TRBJ2-7 | . | TRBV7-9 | TGTGCCAGCAGCTTAGGAACCGCAGTGTACGAGCAGTACTTC | CASSLGTAVYEQYF
. | TRBJ1-1 | . | TRBV11-2 | TGTGCCAGCAGCTTAACCCAAAACAGAGCGAACACTGAAGCTTTCTTT | CASSLTQNRANTEAFF
. | TRBJ2-5 | . | TRBV9 | TGTGCCAGCGCTGGGACACCCAGGGAGACCCAGTACTTC | CASAGTPRETQYF
. | TRBJ2-1 | . | TRBV7-3 | TGTGCCAGCAGCTTAGAGCGGTACAATGAGCAGTTCTTC | CASSLERYNEQFF
. | TRBJ1-3 | . | TRBV3-1/TRBV3-2 | TGTGCCAGCAGCCCGGGGGACGTGAGAAACACCATATATTTT | CASSPGDVRNTIYF
. | TRBJ2-5 | once | TRBV20-1 | TGCAGTGCTAGGGGGCCCCAGACCCAGTACTTC | CSARGPQTQYF
. | TRBJ2-1 | . | TRBV24-1 | TGTGCCACCAGTGATTCGTCCGCCCCTAACAATGAGCAGTTCTTC | CATSDSSAPNNEQFF